The 14 T cell receptor beta chains given below trace back to one sample, sequenced in a study of Graves' ophthalmopathy and Graves' hyperthyroidism. RNA served as the template for amplifying TCR beta CDR3 regions. First-round RT-PCR employed HTBI primers, with a second-round multiplex PCR after it. TCRdb analysed the multiplex PCR reads with MiXCR anew, one entry per CDR3 protein. The table shows under 400,000 distinct CDR3 sequences, with roughly 17% occurring only once. The specimen sequenced was peripheral blood. The receptors here all came from an adult man with Graves' ophthalmopathy.

In this sample, this clonotype turned up many times. The chain combines TRBV7-2 with TRBJ2-7; weak D call: TRBD2 (5 bases). CDR1 and CDR2 (germline): SGHTA, FQGNSA. The V and J ends lost 2 bases and 9 bases respectively, with 17 bases between them. There are 14 residues in the CDR3. The DNA of the CDR3 is TGTGCCAGCAGCTTACCCCCCCGGACGGAGGCGCAGTACTTC. This encodes CASSLPPRTEAQYF.

This clonotype has at least ten counts. The V call is TRBV30, the J call TRBJ2-2; perhaps TRBD1 as D (8 bases). Trimming stripped 2 bases from V and 6 bases from J, with 13 bases between. The CDR3 spans 14 residues. CDR1 GTSNPN and CDR2 SVGIG come from the germline V gene (reference sequence). CDR3 in amino acids: CAWSRTGRAGELFF. The CDR3 DNA follows: TGTGCCTGGAGTCGGACAGGGAGGGCCGGGGAGCTGTTTTTT.

This clonotype was detected ten times or more. The V and J genes are TRBV30 and TRBJ2-6; D unclear. CDR3 length equals 16 residues. The germline V gene encodes CDR1 GTSNPN and CDR2 SVGIG (reference sequence). V lost 0 bases and J 1 base, leaving 10 bases between the germline ends. The CDR3 nucleotides are TGTGCCTGGAGTGTCCCAGATACTTCTGGGGCCAACGTCCTGACTTTC. The encoded protein is CAWSVPDTSGANVLTF. The full variable domain, its missing parts supplied by reference TRBV30 and TRBJ2-6, is SQTIHQWPATLVQPVGSPLSLECTVEGTSNPNLYWYRQAAGRGLQLLFYSVGIGQISSEVPQNLSASRPQDRQFILSSKKLLLSDSGFYLCAWSVPDTSGANVLTFGAGSRLTVL.

This clonotype was observed many times. The chain carries TRBV7-3 and TRBJ2-2; 13 bases line up with TRBD2. The trim removed 0 bases at V and 6 bases at J, leaving 7 bases unmatched. Per germline, CDR1 SGHTA and CDR2 FQGTGA. This CDR3 is built from 18 residues. CDR3 sequence (DNA): TGTGCCAGCAGCTTAACCCCCTCACTAGCGGGGGGGCCCGGGGAGCTGTTTTTT. It codes for CASSLTPSLAGGPGELFF.

The chain links TRBV18 to TRBJ1-1, with a tentative D call TRBD1 (5 bases). This CDR3 is built from 15 residues. Trimming removed 6 bases from V and 4 bases from J, with 18 bases in between. Germline CDR1 and CDR2: KGHSH and LQKENI. CDR3 region: CASSEVPGFGTEAFF. The CDR3 DNA is TGTGCCAGCTCCGAGGTCCCAGGGTTCGGCACTGAAGCTTTCTTT.

This clonotype was counted at least ten times. This chain connects TRBV6-1 to TRBJ2-5; D is uncertain. Trimming pared 1 base from V and 5 bases from J, leaving 8 bases between. Germline V gene sequence: CDR1 MNHNS, CDR2 SASEGT. The CDR3 spans 13 residues. This chain's CDR3 is CASSEGRWETQYF. The CDR3, as DNA: TGTGCCAGCAGTGAAGGACGGTGGGAGACCCAGTACTTC.

This clonotype was counted only a few times. At one boundary the junction diverges from the germline segment, which might be a read error. V is TRBV12-3 or TRBV12-4 and J is TRBJ1-2; 7 bases map to TRBD1. CDR3 length equals 12 residues. CDR3 nucleotide sequence: TGTGCCAGCATTCCGACAGGGAATGGCTACATCTTC. Translating it yields CASIPTGNGYIF.

At least ten counts were recorded for this clonotype. The V call is TRBV7-9, the J call TRBJ2-5; a weak D match, TRBD2 (7 bases). This CDR3 has 14 amino acids. Trimming removed 5 bases from V and 5 bases from J, with 15 bases in between. Germline values: CDR1 SEHNR, CDR2 FQNEAQ (reference sequence). CDR3 in DNA: TGTGCCAGCAGCGATAGAGGGGGGGCCGAGACCCAGTACTTC. Its protein is CASSDRGGAETQYF.

This clonotype was detected many times. The chain joins TRBV6-5 to TRBJ1-5, with D perhaps TRBD1 (5 bases). This CDR3 region has 15 residues. The V end was cut by 7 bases, the J end by 2 bases, with 15 bases between. The germline V gene has CDR1 MNHEY and CDR2 SVGAGI. For the CDR3, the DNA is TGTGCCAGCACCAATTGGGGGGGTGGCAATCAGCCCCAGCATTTT. It is translated as CASTNWGGGNQPQHF.

This clonotype was counted at least ten times. The rearrangement joins TRBV20-1 to TRBJ2-7, with D possibly being TRBD2 (5 bases). Trimming left V 5 bases short and J 4 bases short, with 24 bases between. Germline V gives CDR1 DFQATT, CDR2 SNEGSKA (reference sequence). The CDR3 sequence is 16 residues long. CDR3 nucleotide sequence: TGCAGTGCTCGAATGCTAGGAGGAGGTGGTCGGTACGAGCAGTACTTC. Its translation is CSARMLGGGGRYEQYF.

The sample holds many counts of this clonotype. V usage is TRBV7-2 and J usage is TRBJ1-1, with no clear D. Between the trimmed V and J ends, which lost 1 base and 5 bases, there was a span of 8 bases. This CDR3 region has 13 residues. Germline CDR1 reads SGHTA; CDR2 reads FQGNSA. CDR3 protein: CASSLGRETEAFF. The DNA of the CDR3 is TGTGCCAGCAGCTTAGGTCGAGAGACTGAAGCTTTCTTT.

This clonotype was seen at least ten times. V is TRBV27 and J is TRBJ2-7; D is perhaps TRBD1 (7 bases). Trimming shortened V by 5 bases and J by 5 bases, and 13 bases separated the two germline ends. There are 13 residues in the CDR3. The germline CDR1 and CDR2 sequences are MNHEY and SMNVEV (reference sequence). The CDR3 protein is CASSKQGEDEQYF. The CDR3 region has the DNA TGTGCCAGCAGTAAGCAGGGGGAGGACGAGCAGTACTTC.

This clonotype was seen many times. This chain links TRBV6-5 with TRBJ2-7, with D possibly being TRBD2 (6 bases). This CDR3 is built from 13 residues. Germline CDR1 reads MNHEY; CDR2 reads SVGAGI. Deletions cut 5 bases from V and 6 bases from J, with 14 bases between. Written as DNA, the CDR3 is TGTGCCAGCAGTACGCCGGAGGGCGGCGAGCAGTACTTC. Its protein is CASSTPEGGEQYF.

This clonotype was observed at least ten times. This chain connects TRBV27 to TRBJ2-7, with 8 positions matching TRBD2. Unmatched junction bases numbered 16, after V lost 5 bases and J lost 4 bases. The CDR3 totals 17 residues. In germline, CDR1 is MNHEY, CDR2 SMNVEV (reference sequence). For the CDR3, the DNA is TGTGCCAGCAGTCCGCGCCGGTTAGTAGCGGGACTTTACGAGCAGTACTTC. Amino acid sequence: CASSPRRLVAGLYEQYF.